A single sample gave rise to the 28 T cell receptor beta chains below, sequenced in a study of blood T cell repertoires in COVID-19. Profiling relied on immunoSEQ multiplex PCR, and the TCRdb table lists in-frame clones only, not all of them. The profile shows some 360,000 clones, roughly 87% of them singletons. The sample comprised peripheral blood. These TCRs come from an older woman with COVID-19, enrolled during active disease.

The chain couples TRBV5-6 to TRBJ1-2; D is uncertain. Trimming left V 4 bases short and J 8 bases short, with 12 bases between. Germline V gene lookup returns CDR1 SGHDT and CDR2 YYEEEE. The CDR3 is made up of 12 amino acids. CDR3 bases: TGTGCCAGCAGCCCCGGACTGGGGGGCTACACCTTC. Translation: CASSPGLGGYTF.

The V call is TRBV28, the J call TRBJ2-2, with no clear D. Trimming stripped 8 bases from V and 2 bases from J, with 15 bases between. Germline V lookup: CDR1 MDHEN, CDR2 SYDVKM. CDR3 length: 15 residues. The DNA for the CDR3 is TGTGCCAGCTGCCTTCTAGTGGGTAACACCGGGGAGCTGTTTTTT. It encodes CASCLLVGNTGELFF.

This rearrangement joins TRBV7-2 to TRBJ2-7, with a weak D call TRBD1 (6 bases). V was shortened by 5 bases and J by 0 bases, with 14 bases between the two germline ends. The CDR3 has 15 residues. CDR1 SGHTA and CDR2 FQGNSA come from the germline V gene. CDR3 nucleotides: TGTGCCAGCAGCCCTCGGACAGAGAGCTCCTACGAGCAGTACTTC. It encodes CASSPRTESSYEQYF. The full variable domain, with the rest looked up from reference TRBV7-2 and TRBJ2-7, is GAGVSQSPSNKVTEKGKDVELRCDPISGHTALYWYRQSLGQGLEFLIYFQGNSAPDKSGLPSDRFSAERTGGSVSTLTIQRTQQEDSAVYLCASSPRTESSYEQYFGPGTRLTVT.

The rearrangement joins TRBV7-9 to TRBJ2-1; 7 nucleotides align to TRBD1. In germline, CDR1 is SEHNR, CDR2 FQNEAQ (reference sequence). V shed 0 bases and J 5 bases; nucleotides not matched to a gene: 4. The CDR3 is 15 residues long. In DNA form, the CDR3 reads TGTGCCAGCAGCTTAGCACAGGGGTACGACAATGAGCAGTTCTTC. This sequence encodes CASSLAQGYDNEQFF.

This clone was seen once. This chain joins TRBV4-1 and TRBJ1-6; D perhaps matches TRBD1 (5 bases). V was cut by 0 bases and J by 2 bases, with 11 bases left in between. Germline loops: CDR1 MGHRA, CDR2 YSYEKL. The length of the CDR3 is 17 residues. The CDR3 nucleotides read TGCGCCAGCAGCCAAGAGAAGGGGCGCCCCTATAATTCACCCCTCCACTTT. It encodes CASSQEKGRPYNSPLHF.

This clone occurred a few times. The gene calls are TRBV5-1 and TRBJ2-7; maybe TRBD1 (6 bases). Trimming took off 4 bases at V and 6 bases at J, with 17 bases between the two ends. The germline V gene has CDR1 SGHRS and CDR2 YFSETQ. The CDR3 is 14 residues long. CDR3 DNA sequence: TGCGCCAGCAGCGGCACCGGGACACCTGTCGAGCAGTACTTC. Its translation is CASSGTGTPVEQYF.

The rearrangement joins TRBV5-1 to TRBJ1-3; D gene ambiguous. The germline V gene has CDR1 SGHRS and CDR2 YFSETQ. V dropped 7 bases and J dropped 4 bases, with 15 bases sitting between them. The CDR3 loop spans 14 amino acids. For the CDR3, the DNA is TGCGCCAGCCAGGAATGGCAGAGCGGAAACACCATATATTTT. Encoded protein: CASQEWQSGNTIYF.

V usage is TRBV7-3 and J usage is TRBJ2-2; the D gene is possibly TRBD2 (5 bases). V dropped 2 bases and J dropped 2 bases, with 12 bases sitting between them. In germline, CDR1 is SGHTA, CDR2 FQGTGA. The CDR3 sequence is 16 residues long. CDR3 in amino acids: CASSLGRGFNTGELFF. DNA for the CDR3: TGTGCCAGCAGCTTAGGTCGGGGATTTAACACCGGGGAGCTGTTTTTT.

The chain joins TRBV19 to TRBJ1-1; no reliable D call. Trimming cost V 4 bases and J 3 bases, with 9 bases left between them. Germline CDR1 reads LNHDA; CDR2 reads SQIVND (reference sequence). The CDR3 is made up of 13 amino acids. CDR3 sequence reads: CASSTAIYTEAFF. The CDR3, as DNA: TGTGCCAGTAGTACTGCTATCTACACTGAAGCTTTCTTT. Combining the CDR3 with reference TRBV19 and TRBJ1-1 gives the whole variable domain DGGITQSPKYLFRKEGQNVTLSCEQNLNHDAMYWYRQDPGQGLRLIYYSQIVNDFQKGDIAEGYSVSREKKESFPLTVTSAQKNPTAFYLCASSTAIYTEAFFGQGTRLTVV.

V is TRBV19 and J is TRBJ1-1, with 10 bases aligning to TRBD1. Trimming cost V 5 bases and J 5 bases; bases outside gene matches: 5. Germline loops: CDR1 LNHDA, CDR2 SQIVND (reference sequence). The CDR3 has 14 amino acids. The CDR3 loop reads CASSDPGQGTEAFF. The CDR3 bases are TGTGCCAGTAGTGATCCGGGACAGGGGACTGAAGCTTTCTTT. Using reference TRBV19 and TRBJ1-1 for the parts outside the CDR3, the full variable domain is DGGITQSPKYLFRKEGQNVTLSCEQNLNHDAMYWYRQDPGQGLRLIYYSQIVNDFQKGDIAEGYSVSREKKESFPLTVTSAQKNPTAFYLCASSDPGQGTEAFFGQGTRLTVV.

This chain joins TRBV11-2 and TRBJ1-1, with a tentative D call TRBD1 (5 bases). The V gene's germline CDR1 is SGHAT and CDR2 FQNNGV. This CDR3 comprises 12 residues. The V end lost 4 bases, the J end lost 5 bases, and 8 bases lay between the germline ends. The CDR3 spells CASSSRVTEAFF. The CDR3 nucleotides are TGTGCCAGCAGCTCCAGGGTGACTGAAGCTTTCTTT.

The chain employs TRBV4-1 and TRBJ2-5; TRBD1 aligns across 8 bases. With 4 bases clipped from V and 5 bases from J, the junction kept 12 bases outside the gene matches. CDR1 and CDR2 from the germline V gene are MGHRA and YSYEKL. The CDR3 sequence is 16 residues long. CDR3 nucleotide sequence: TGCGCCAGCAGCCCAGGACAGGGAGGTTCGGAGGAGACCCAGTACTTC. It yields the protein CASSPGQGGSEETQYF.

V is TRBV19 and J is TRBJ1-1; 12 bases agree with TRBD1. The CDR3 runs to 15 residues. Germline V CDR1 and CDR2: LNHDA, SQIVND (reference sequence). V lost 11 bases to trimming and J lost 5 bases; unmatched junction nucleotides: 12. Written as DNA, the CDR3 is TGTGCCCCCTCCCTCCGGGACAGGGGGCGGACTGAAGCTTTCTTT. It encodes CAPSLRDRGRTEAFF. Together with reference TRBV19 and TRBJ1-1, the CDR3 gives the full variable domain: DGGITQSPKYLFRKEGQNVTLSCEQNLNHDAMYWYRQDPGQGLRLIYYSQIVNDFQKGDIAEGYSVSREKKESFPLTVTSAQKNPTAFYLCAPSLRDRGRTEAFFGQGTRLTVV.

Details on this clone: Other nucleotide sequences in the sample specify the same CDR3. The CDR3 protein is CASSYQETQYF. The CDR3 DNA is TGTGCCAGTTCGTACCAAGAGACCCAGTACTTC. This rearrangement joins TRBV2 to TRBJ2-5; D is unclear. Germline CDR1 SNHLY, CDR2 FYNNEI. The CDR3 loop spans 11 amino acids. The V end was cut by 9 bases, the J end by 0 bases, with 5 bases between.

The chain links TRBV20-1 to TRBJ1-2; D is unclear. Germline CDR1 DFQATT, CDR2 SNEGSKA (reference sequence). V was clipped by 4 bases and J by 8 bases, with 11 bases between them. The CDR3 length is 11 residues. The CDR3 sequence is CSAKVGEGYTF. The CDR3 nucleotides read TGCAGTGCTAAAGTCGGGGAGGGCTACACCTTC.

Comment on this clone: This sample also contains other DNA sequences that code for the same CDR3. The chain recombines TRBV11-2 with TRBJ1-1; a weak D match, TRBD1 (5 bases). Germline CDR1 and CDR2: SGHAT and FQNNGV. V gave up 1 base and J gave up 1 base, with 7 bases separating them. CDR3 length: 14 residues. The CDR3 DNA is TGTGCCAGCAGCTTAGTGGGGGGGAACACTGAAGCTTTCTTT. This sequence encodes CASSLVGGNTEAFF. Using reference TRBV11-2 and TRBJ1-1 for the parts outside the CDR3, the full variable domain is EAGVAQSPRYKIIEKRQSVAFWCNPISGHATLYWYQQILGQGPKLLIQFQNNGVVDDSQLPKDRFSAERLKGVDSTLKIQPAKLEDSAVYLCASSLVGGNTEAFFGQGTRLTVV.

J is TRBJ2-3 and V is TRBV5-1; 9 nucleotides agree with TRBD2. The CDR3 contains 15 residues. J lost 4 bases, V lost 6 bases, and 9 bases had no gene match. The germline gives CDR1 SGHRS, CDR2 YFSETQ. The CDR3 DNA sequence: TGCGCCAGCAAGGGGATAGCGGGGGCCCCAGATACGCAGTATTTT. Protein product: CASKGIAGAPDTQYF. Combining the CDR3 with reference TRBV5-1 and TRBJ2-3 gives the whole variable domain KAGVTQTPRYLIKTRGQQVTLSCSPISGHRSVSWYQQTPGQGLQFLFEYFSETQRNKGNFPGRFSGRQFSNSRSEMNVSTLELGDSALYLCASKGIAGAPDTQYFGPGTRLTVL.

The chain uses TRBV7-9 and TRBJ2-3; 11 nucleotides agree with TRBD1. Germline lookup yields CDR1 SEHNR and CDR2 FQNEAQ (reference sequence). The CDR3 covers 14 residues. Trimming at V came to 5 bases and at J to 6 bases, leaving 4 bases not matched to a gene. Here the CDR3 DNA reads TGTGCCAGCAGCAGGACAGGGGGCTCGGATACGCAGTATTTT. It is translated as CASSRTGGSDTQYF.

This clone was seen just once. A much more abundant neighbour one base away suggests this may be a read error. V usage is TRBV5-6 and J usage is TRBJ1-1; TRBD1 might be the D (6 bases). The CDR3 loop spans 14 amino acids. V lost 4 bases to trimming and J lost 5 bases, with 15 bases between them. In germline, CDR1 is SGHDT, CDR2 YYEEEE. CDR3 DNA: TGTGCCAGCAGCCCCACAGGGCCTAGGACTGAAGCTTTCTTT. Protein product: CASSPTGPRTEAFF.

The chain recombines TRBV14 with TRBJ2-7; 7 nucleotides agree with TRBD1. J lost 1 base, V lost 3 bases, and 6 bases had no gene match. The CDR3 is made up of 15 amino acids. Germline CDR1 is SGHDN and CDR2 is FVKESK. The CDR3 here is CASSHTRDRSYEQYF. The CDR3 nucleotides read TGTGCCAGCAGCCATACCCGGGACAGATCCTACGAGCAGTACTTC.

This rearrangement joins TRBV11-2 to TRBJ1-5; D is ambiguous. Germline lookup yields CDR1 SGHAT and CDR2 FQNNGV. This CDR3 spans 18 amino acids. The V end lost 1 base, the J end lost 3 bases, and 19 bases lay between the germline ends. The CDR3 spells CASSLGLWVQEPNQPQHF. CDR3 DNA: TGTGCCAGCAGCTTAGGTCTCTGGGTTCAGGAACCCAATCAGCCCCAGCATTTT. The complete variable domain, with remaining parts taken from reference TRBV11-2 and TRBJ1-5, reads EAGVAQSPRYKIIEKRQSVAFWCNPISGHATLYWYQQILGQGPKLLIQFQNNGVVDDSQLPKDRFSAERLKGVDSTLKIQPAKLEDSAVYLCASSLGLWVQEPNQPQHFGDGTRLSIL.

A single count supports this clone. The V call is TRBV3-1 (or the pseudogene TRBV3-2), the J call TRBJ2-1; D may be TRBD1 (7 bases). Trimming took off 5 bases at V and 3 bases at J, with 20 bases between the two ends. This CDR3 comprises 17 residues. From germline, CDR1 is LGHDT and CDR2 YNNKEL (reference sequence). In DNA form, the CDR3 reads TGTGCCAGCAGCGCGCAGGGGGGACAATCTTACTACAATGAGCAGTTCTTC. Translated: CASSAQGGQSYYNEQFF.

The rearrangement links TRBV18 to TRBJ1-5; D unclear. The CDR3 covers 14 residues. V lost 1 base and J lost 7, with 11 bases in between. Germline V CDR1 and CDR2: KGHSH, LQKENI. The CDR3 sequence: CASSPQRVGQPQHF. CDR3 nucleotide sequence: TGTGCCAGCTCACCACAGAGGGTCGGCCAGCCCCAGCATTTT. The whole variable domain, filled in from reference TRBV18 and TRBJ1-5, reads NAGVMQNPRHLVRRRGQEARLRCSPMKGHSHVYWYRQLPEEGLKFMVYLQKENIIDESGMPKERFSAEFPKEGPSILRIQQVVRGDSAAYFCASSPQRVGQPQHFGDGTRLSIL.

The chain couples TRBV2 to TRBJ1-6, with 9 bases lining up with TRBD1. From germline, CDR1 is SNHLY and CDR2 FYNNEI. The J segment lost 6 bases and the V segment lost 8 bases, leaving 8 bases of the junction unmatched. CDR3 size: 15 residues. Here the CDR3 reads CASGRDRASNSPLHF. CDR3 nucleotide sequence: TGTGCCAGCGGTAGGGACAGGGCCTCTAATTCACCCCTCCACTTT.

CDR3 sequence reads: CASRGQGNTGELFF. The CDR3, as DNA: TGCGCCAGCAGGGGACAGGGGAACACCGGGGAGCTGTTTTTT. This chain links TRBV5-1 with TRBJ2-2, with 9 bases that match TRBD1. The CDR3 extends over 14 amino acids. Germline V gene sequence: CDR1 SGHRS, CDR2 YFSETQ. With 5 bases clipped from V and 1 base from J, the junction kept 0 bases outside the gene matches.

V gene TRBV5-1 combines with J gene TRBJ1-6, with a tentative D call TRBD1 (6 bases). This CDR3 is built from 14 residues. Germline CDR1 is SGHRS and CDR2 is YFSETQ. Trimming stripped 1 base from V and 11 bases from J, with 13 bases between. The CDR3 loop is CASSLNREGTPLHF. The DNA for the CDR3 is TGCGCCAGCAGCTTGAACAGGGAAGGTACACCCCTCCACTTT.

V usage is TRBV2 and J usage is TRBJ2-4; a weak D match, TRBD2 (6 bases). The CDR3 totals 15 residues. The ends were cut back, 5 bases at V and 11 bases at J, with 22 bases in the middle. Germline loops: CDR1 SNHLY, CDR2 FYNNEI. CDR3 loop: CASSPTGLFGKVQYF. The DNA for the CDR3 is TGTGCCAGCAGTCCAACGGGACTCTTTGGGAAGGTTCAGTACTTC.

The chain recombines TRBV15 with TRBJ1-5; perhaps TRBD1 as D (5 bases). CDR1 is LNHNV and CDR2 is YYDKDF in the germline V gene (reference sequence). This CDR3 has 13 amino acids. The V end lost 0 bases, the J end lost 6 bases, and 6 bases lay between the germline ends. The CDR3 loop reads CATSRDQGQPQHF. In DNA form, the CDR3 reads TGTGCCACCAGCAGAGATCAGGGTCAGCCCCAGCATTTT. Full variable domain (missing parts from reference TRBV15 and TRBJ1-5): DAMVIQNPRYQVTQFGKPVTLSCSQTLNHNVMYWYQQKSSQAPKLLFHYYDKDFNNEADTPDNFQSRRPNTSFCFLDIRSPGLGDTAMYLCATSRDQGQPQHFGDGTRLSIL.